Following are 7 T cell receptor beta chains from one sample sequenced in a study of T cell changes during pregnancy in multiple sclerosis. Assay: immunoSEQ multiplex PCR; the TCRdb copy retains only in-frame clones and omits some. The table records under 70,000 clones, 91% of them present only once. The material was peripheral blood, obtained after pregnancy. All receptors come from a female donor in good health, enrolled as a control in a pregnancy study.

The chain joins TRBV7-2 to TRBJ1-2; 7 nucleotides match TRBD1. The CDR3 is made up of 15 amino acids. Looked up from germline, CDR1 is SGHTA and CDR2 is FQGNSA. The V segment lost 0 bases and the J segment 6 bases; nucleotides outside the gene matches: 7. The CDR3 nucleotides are TGTGCCAGCAGCTTAGCAGGGGGCTTAGAAAATGGCTACACCTTC. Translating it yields CASSLAGGLENGYTF.

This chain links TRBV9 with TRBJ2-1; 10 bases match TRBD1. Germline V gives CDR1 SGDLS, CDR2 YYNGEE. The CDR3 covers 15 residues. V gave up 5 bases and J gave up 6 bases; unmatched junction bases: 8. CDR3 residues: CASRPPGQGSNEQFF. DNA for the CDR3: TGTGCCAGCAGGCCCCCGGGACAGGGGTCCAATGAGCAGTTCTTC.

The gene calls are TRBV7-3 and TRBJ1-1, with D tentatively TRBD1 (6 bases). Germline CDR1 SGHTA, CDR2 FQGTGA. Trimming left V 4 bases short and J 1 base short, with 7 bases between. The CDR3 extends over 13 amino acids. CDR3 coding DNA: TGTGCCAGCAGCTGGGGACAGAACACTGAAGCTTTCTTT. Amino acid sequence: CASSWGQNTEAFF.

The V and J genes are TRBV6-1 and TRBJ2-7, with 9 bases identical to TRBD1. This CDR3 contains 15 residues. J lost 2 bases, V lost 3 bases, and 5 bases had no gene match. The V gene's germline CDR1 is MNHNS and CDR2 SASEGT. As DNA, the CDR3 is TGTGCCAGCAGTGAGGGACAGGGCGAGACCTACGAGCAGTACTTC. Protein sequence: CASSEGQGETYEQYF.

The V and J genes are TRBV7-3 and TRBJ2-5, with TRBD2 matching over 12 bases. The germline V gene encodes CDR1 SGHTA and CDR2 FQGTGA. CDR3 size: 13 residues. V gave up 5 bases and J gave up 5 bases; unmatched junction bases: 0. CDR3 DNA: TGTGCCAGCAGCCTAGCGGGGGGGGAGACCCAGTACTTC. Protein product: CASSLAGGETQYF.

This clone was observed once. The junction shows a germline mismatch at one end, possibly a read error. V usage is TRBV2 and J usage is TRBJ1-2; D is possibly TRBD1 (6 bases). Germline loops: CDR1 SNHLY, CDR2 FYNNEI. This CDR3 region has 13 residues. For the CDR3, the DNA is TGTGCCAGCAATAGAGGACAGCTCTATAGCTACACCTTC. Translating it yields CASNRGQLYSYTF.

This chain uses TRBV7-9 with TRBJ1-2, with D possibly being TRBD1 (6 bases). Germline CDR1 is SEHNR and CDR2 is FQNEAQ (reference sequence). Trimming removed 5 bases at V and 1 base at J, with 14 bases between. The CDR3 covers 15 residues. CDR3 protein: CASSVQDSLNYGYTF. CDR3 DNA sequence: TGTGCCAGCAGCGTACAGGACAGTCTTAACTATGGCTACACCTTC.